A single sample gave rise to the 9 T cell receptor beta chains below, sequenced in a study of beta chain features in type 1 diabetes (dated by TCRdb to 2016 to 2019). Receptors were amplified or captured by the immunoSEQ multiplex PCR assay. The entire amount of isolated RNA was reverse transcribed using the High Capacity cDNA Reverse Transcription Kit, so the sequenced TCRB transcripts were expressed ones. This immuneACCESS table, as held by TCRdb, lists in-frame sequences with V and J called but not all clones. Of the missing ones, under half trace to an unresolved V gene in checked studies; the others have no known cause. In this sample the table shows roughly 400,000 clones, about 15% of which occur a single time. The ten largest account for 0.035% to 0.04% of the sample. Sequenced input: naive CD4+ T cells from blood. The meaning of the sample's cell subset or site label: true naive CD4+ T cells. These receptors came from a man aged 30-40 years in good health.

This clone was detected only a few times. V is TRBV7-3 and J is TRBJ2-3; 8 nucleotides align to TRBD2. This CDR3 has 15 amino acids. Unmatched junction bases numbered 7, after V lost 5 bases and J lost 3 bases. Germline-derived CDR1 and CDR2 are SGHTA and FQGTGA. The CDR3 nucleotides are TGTGCCAGCAGCCAACATAGCGGGATGACAGATACGCAGTATTTT. It translates to CASSQHSGMTDTQYF.

This clone was detected only a few times. One junction end does not reproduce the germline sequence, and a read error may be involved. The chain has TRBV27 and TRBJ1-2; D is unresolved. The germline CDR1 and CDR2 sequences are MNHEY and SMNVEV (reference sequence). CDR3 length: 13 residues. The CDR3: CASSLAVNYDYTF. CDR3 nucleotides: TGTGCCAGCAGTTTAGCAGTTAACTATGACTACACCTTC.

The rearrangement joins TRBV11-2 to TRBJ2-1; D remains unclear. V was pared by 4 bases and J by 3 bases, with 19 bases between. Per germline, CDR1 SGHAT and CDR2 FQNNGV. The CDR3 length is 17 residues. In nucleotides, the CDR3 is TGTGCCAGCAGCTCCGCTCCCGGGTCAACGAGCTACAATGAGCAGTTCTTC. This translates into CASSSAPGSTSYNEQFF. Full variable domain (outside the CDR3, taken from reference TRBV11-2 and TRBJ2-1): EAGVAQSPRYKIIEKRQSVAFWCNPISGHATLYWYQQILGQGPKLLIQFQNNGVVDDSQLPKDRFSAERLKGVDSTLKIQPAKLEDSAVYLCASSSAPGSTSYNEQFFGPGTRLTVL.

This clone has only a few counts. The chain joins TRBV7-9 to TRBJ2-1; no clear D gene. This CDR3 is 12 amino acids long. V lost 2 bases to trimming and J lost 8 bases, with 7 bases between them. The germline gives CDR1 SEHNR, CDR2 FQNEAQ (reference sequence). DNA for the CDR3: TGTGCCAGCAGCTTATTGATGTATGAGCAGTTCTTC. Translated, it gives CASSLLMYEQFF.

This sequence joins TRBV5-1 and TRBJ2-1; a weak D match, TRBD2 (6 bases). The length of the CDR3 is 15 residues. Germline V gene lookup returns CDR1 SGHRS and CDR2 YFSETQ. Trimming removed 0 bases at V and 8 bases at J, with 15 bases between. The CDR3 region is CASSLAVGGTDEQFF. In DNA, the CDR3 is TGCGCCAGCAGCTTGGCCGTTGGAGGGACGGATGAGCAGTTCTTC. Supplemented by reference TRBV5-1 and TRBJ2-1, the full variable domain reads KAGVTQTPRYLIKTRGQQVTLSCSPISGHRSVSWYQQTPGQGLQFLFEYFSETQRNKGNFPGRFSGRQFSNSRSEMNVSTLELGDSALYLCASSLAVGGTDEQFFGPGTRLTVL.

This clone has only a few counts. The rearrangement uses TRBV13 and TRBJ2-7; 9 nucleotides align to TRBD1. Germline V gene sequence: CDR1 PRHDT, CDR2 FYEKMQ (reference sequence). V lost 3 bases to trimming and J lost 3 bases; unmatched junction nucleotides: 3. The CDR3 loop spans 14 amino acids. The CDR3 loop reads CASSLGQGLYEQYV. CDR3 sequence (DNA): TGTGCCAGCAGCTTGGGACAGGGCCTCTACGAGCAGTACGTC.

In this sample, this clone turned up a few times. This chain links TRBV2 with TRBJ1-1, with D tentatively TRBD1 (5 bases). The germline V and J ends were trimmed by 4 bases and 0 bases, with 12 bases remaining between them. Germline V gene data show CDR1 as SNHLY and CDR2 as FYNNEI. The CDR3 runs to 15 residues. CDR3 sequence (DNA): TGTGCCAGCAGTGTTTCAGGGCCCCTGAACACTGAAGCTTTCTTT. Amino acid sequence: CASSVSGPLNTEAFF.

DNA for the CDR3: TGTGCCTGGAGTGTGGAAAACTATGGCTACACCTTC. This translates into CAWSVENYGYTF. This sequence joins TRBV30 and TRBJ1-2; unclear D gene. The CDR3 loop spans 12 amino acids. Germline CDR1 is GTSNPN and CDR2 is SVGIG (reference sequence). V lost 0 bases and J 2 bases, leaving 4 bases between the germline ends.

In its sample, this clone was seen a few times. This rearrangement joins TRBV30 to TRBJ2-3; possibly TRBD2 for D (6 bases). The germline V gene encodes CDR1 GTSNPN and CDR2 SVGIG (reference sequence). This CDR3 contains 16 residues. V was trimmed by 0 bases and J by 0 bases, leaving 13 bases between them. The CDR3 here is CAWSVDPSVSTDTQYF. The CDR3 nucleotides read TGTGCCTGGAGTGTAGATCCTAGCGTCAGCACAGATACGCAGTATTTT.